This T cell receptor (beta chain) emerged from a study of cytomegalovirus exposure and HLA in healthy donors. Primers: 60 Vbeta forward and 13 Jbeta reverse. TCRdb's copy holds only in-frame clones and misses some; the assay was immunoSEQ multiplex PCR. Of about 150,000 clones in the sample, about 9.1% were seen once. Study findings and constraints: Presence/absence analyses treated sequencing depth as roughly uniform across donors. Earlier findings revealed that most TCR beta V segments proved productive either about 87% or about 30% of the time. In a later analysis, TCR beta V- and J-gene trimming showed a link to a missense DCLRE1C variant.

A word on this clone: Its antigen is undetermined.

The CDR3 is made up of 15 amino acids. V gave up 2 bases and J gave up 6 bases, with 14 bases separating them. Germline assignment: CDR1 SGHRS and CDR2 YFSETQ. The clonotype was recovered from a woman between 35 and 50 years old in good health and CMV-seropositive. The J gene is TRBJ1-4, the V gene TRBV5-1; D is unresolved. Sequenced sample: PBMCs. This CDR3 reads CASSFSTAEDEKLFF. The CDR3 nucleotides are TGCGCCAGCAGCTTTAGCACGGCAGAGGATGAAAAACTGTTTTTT.